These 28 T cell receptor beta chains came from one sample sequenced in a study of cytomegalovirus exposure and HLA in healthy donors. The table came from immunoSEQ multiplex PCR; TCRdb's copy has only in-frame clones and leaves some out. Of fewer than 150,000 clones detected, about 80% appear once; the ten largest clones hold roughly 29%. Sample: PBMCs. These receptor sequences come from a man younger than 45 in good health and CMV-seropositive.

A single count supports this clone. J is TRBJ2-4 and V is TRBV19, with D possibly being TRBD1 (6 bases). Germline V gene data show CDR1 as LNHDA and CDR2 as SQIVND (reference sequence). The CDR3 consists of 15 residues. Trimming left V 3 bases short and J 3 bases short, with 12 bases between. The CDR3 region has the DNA TGTGCCAGTAGTATCACAGGGTCGAACAAAAACATTCAGTACTTC. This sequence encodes CASSITGSNKNIQYF.

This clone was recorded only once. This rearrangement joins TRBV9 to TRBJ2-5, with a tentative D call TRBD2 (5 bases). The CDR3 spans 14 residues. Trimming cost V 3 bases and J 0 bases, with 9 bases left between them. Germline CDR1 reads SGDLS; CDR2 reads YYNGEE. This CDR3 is CASSDAGNQETQYF. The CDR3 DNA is TGTGCCAGCAGCGACGCGGGTAACCAAGAGACCCAGTACTTC.

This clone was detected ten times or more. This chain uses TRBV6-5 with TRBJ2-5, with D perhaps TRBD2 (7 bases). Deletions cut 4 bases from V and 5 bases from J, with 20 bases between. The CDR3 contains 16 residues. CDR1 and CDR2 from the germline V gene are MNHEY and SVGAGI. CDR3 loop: CASSWSSGGGAETQYF. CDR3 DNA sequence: TGTGCCAGCAGTTGGAGCAGTGGAGGGGGGGCGGAGACCCAGTACTTC.

In DNA form, the CDR3 reads TGTGCCATCAGTGAGAGGACAGGGCGAGTGTACGAGCAGTACTTC. Translated, it gives CAISERTGRVYEQYF. J is TRBJ2-7 and V is TRBV10-3; 8 bases align to TRBD1. The length of the CDR3 is 15 residues. J was trimmed by 4 bases and V by 2 bases; bases with no gene match: 7. Germline V gives CDR1 ENHRY, CDR2 SYGVKD.

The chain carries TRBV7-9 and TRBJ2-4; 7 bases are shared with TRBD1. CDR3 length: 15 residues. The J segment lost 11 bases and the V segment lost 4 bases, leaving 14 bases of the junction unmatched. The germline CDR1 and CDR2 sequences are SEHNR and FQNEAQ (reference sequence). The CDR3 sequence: CASSSYLATGLLQYF. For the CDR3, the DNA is TGTGCCAGCAGCTCCTACTTAGCGACAGGGTTGCTTCAGTACTTC.

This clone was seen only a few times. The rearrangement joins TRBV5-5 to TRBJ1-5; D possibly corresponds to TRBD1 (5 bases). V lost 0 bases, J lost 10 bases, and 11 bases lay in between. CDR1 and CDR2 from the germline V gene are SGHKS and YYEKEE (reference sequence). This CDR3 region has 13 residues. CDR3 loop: CASSLGPDRPQHF. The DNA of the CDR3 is TGTGCCAGCAGCTTGGGGCCCGACAGACCCCAGCATTTT.

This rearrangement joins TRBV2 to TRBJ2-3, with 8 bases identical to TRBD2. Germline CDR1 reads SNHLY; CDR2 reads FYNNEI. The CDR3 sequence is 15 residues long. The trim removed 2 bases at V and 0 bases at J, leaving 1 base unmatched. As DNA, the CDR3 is TGTGCCAGCAGTGAACGGGGGGGCAGCACAGATACGCAGTATTTT. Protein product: CASSERGGSTDTQYF.

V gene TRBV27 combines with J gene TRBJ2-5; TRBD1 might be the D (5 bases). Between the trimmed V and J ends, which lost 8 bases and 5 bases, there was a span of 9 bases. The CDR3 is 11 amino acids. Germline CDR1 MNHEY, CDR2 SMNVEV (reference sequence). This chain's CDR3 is CASATEETQYF. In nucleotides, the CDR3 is TGTGCCAGCGCGACAGAGGAGACCCAGTACTTC.

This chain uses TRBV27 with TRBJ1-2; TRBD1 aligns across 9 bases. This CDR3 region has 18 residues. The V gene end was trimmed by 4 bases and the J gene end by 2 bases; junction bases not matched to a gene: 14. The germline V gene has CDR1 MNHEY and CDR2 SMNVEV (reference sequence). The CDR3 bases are TGTGCCAGCAGTTCCTACCCGTCGACAGGGGGATCGAACTATGGCTACACCTTC. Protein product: CASSSYPSTGGSNYGYTF.

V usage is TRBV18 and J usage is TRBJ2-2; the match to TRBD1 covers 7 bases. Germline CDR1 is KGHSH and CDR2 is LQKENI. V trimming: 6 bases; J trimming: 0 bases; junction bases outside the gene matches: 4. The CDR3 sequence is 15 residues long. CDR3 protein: CASSIDRANTGELFF. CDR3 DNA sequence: TGTGCCAGCTCGATAGACAGGGCGAACACCGGGGAGCTGTTTTTT.

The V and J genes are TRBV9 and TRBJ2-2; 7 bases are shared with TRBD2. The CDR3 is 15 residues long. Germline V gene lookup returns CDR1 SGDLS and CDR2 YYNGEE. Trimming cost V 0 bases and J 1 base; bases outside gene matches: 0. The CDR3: CASSVASGNTGELFF. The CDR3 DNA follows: TGTGCCAGCAGCGTAGCTAGCGGGAACACCGGGGAGCTGTTTTTT.

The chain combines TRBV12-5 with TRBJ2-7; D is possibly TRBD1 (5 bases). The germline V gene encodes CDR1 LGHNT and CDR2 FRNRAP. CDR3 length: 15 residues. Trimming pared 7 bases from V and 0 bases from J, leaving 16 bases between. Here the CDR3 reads CASAPDRISSYEQYF. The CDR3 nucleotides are TGTGCTAGTGCCCCCGACAGAATTAGCTCCTACGAGCAGTACTTC.

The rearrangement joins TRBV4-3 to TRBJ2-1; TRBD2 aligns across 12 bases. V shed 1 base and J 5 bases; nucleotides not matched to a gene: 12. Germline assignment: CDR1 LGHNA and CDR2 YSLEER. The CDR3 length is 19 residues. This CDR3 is CASSQGLKLAGGRHNEQFF. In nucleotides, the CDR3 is TGCGCCAGCAGCCAAGGTTTAAAGCTAGCGGGGGGGCGACACAATGAGCAGTTCTTC.

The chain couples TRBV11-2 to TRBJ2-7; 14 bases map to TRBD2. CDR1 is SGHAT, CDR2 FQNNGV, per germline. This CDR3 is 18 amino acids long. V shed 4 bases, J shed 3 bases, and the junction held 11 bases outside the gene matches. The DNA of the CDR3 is TGTGCCAGCAGCTATGGACTAGCGGGGGGCCAACTAGGCTACGAGCAGTACTTC. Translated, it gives CASSYGLAGGQLGYEQYF.

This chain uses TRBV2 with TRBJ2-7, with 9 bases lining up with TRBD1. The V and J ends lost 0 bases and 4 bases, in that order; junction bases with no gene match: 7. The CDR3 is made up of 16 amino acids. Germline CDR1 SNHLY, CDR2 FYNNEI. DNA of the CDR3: TGTGCCAGCAGTGAAGCACATACAGGGGGCTTGTACGAGCAGTACTTC. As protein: CASSEAHTGGLYEQYF.

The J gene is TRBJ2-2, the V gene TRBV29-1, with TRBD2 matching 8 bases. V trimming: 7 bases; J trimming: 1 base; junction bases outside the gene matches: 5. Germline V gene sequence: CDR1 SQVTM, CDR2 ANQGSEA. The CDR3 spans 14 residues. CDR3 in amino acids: CSAGGSRNTGELFF. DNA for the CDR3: TGCAGCGCGGGGGGGTCGAGGAACACCGGGGAGCTGTTTTTT.

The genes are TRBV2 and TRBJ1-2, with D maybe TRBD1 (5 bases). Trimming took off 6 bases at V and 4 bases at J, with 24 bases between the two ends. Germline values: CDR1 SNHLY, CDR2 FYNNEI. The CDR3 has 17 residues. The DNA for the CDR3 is TGTGCCAGCAGAGGTCTTATCAGGGAAGGAGCTGTCTATGGCTACACCTTC. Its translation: CASRGLIREGAVYGYTF.

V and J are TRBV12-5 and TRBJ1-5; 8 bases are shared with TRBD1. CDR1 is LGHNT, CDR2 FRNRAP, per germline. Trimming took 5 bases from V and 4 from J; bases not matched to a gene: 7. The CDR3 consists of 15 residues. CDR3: CASGPGQGGNQPQHF. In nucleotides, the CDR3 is TGTGCTAGTGGTCCAGGACAGGGAGGGAATCAGCCCCAGCATTTT.

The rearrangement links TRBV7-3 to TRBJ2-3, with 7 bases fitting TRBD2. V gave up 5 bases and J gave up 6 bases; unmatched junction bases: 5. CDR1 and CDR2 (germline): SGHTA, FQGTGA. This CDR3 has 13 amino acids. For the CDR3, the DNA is TGTGCCAGCAGCCCCCGGGGAGGGGATACGCAGTATTTT. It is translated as CASSPRGGDTQYF.

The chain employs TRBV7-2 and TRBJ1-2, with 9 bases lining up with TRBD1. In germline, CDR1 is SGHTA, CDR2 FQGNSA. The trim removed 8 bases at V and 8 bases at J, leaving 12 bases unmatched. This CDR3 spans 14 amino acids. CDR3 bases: TGTGCCAGCCCCGAGGGACAGGGTGTAATGGGCTACACCTTC. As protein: CASPEGQGVMGYTF.

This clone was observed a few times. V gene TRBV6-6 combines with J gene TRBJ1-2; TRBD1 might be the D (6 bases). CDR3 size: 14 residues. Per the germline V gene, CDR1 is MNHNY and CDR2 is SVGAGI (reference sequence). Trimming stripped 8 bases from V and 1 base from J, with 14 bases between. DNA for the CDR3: TGTGCCAGCGGACCTAACAGGGATAACTATGGCTACACCTTC. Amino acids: CASGPNRDNYGYTF.

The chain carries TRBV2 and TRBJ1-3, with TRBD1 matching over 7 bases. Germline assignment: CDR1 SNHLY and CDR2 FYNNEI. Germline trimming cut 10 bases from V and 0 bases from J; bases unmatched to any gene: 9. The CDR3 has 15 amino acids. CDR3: CATRRGVDSGNTIYF. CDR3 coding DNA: TGTGCCACCCGCAGGGGGGTGGACTCTGGAAACACCATATATTTT.

The CDR3 loop is CASSETVAGFYNEQFF. In DNA form, the CDR3 reads TGTGCCAGCAGTGAAACCGTGGCGGGGTTTTACAATGAGCAGTTCTTC. V is TRBV2 and J is TRBJ2-1; weak D call: TRBD2 (6 bases). The CDR3 totals 16 residues. Germline CDR1 and CDR2: SNHLY and FYNNEI. Between the trimmed V and J ends, which lost 2 bases and 4 bases, there was a span of 15 bases.

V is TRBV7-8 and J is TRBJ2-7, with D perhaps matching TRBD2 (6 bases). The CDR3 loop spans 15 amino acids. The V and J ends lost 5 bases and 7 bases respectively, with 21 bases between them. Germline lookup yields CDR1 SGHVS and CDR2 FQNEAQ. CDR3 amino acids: CASSPGGAGRREQYF. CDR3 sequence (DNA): TGTGCCAGCAGCCCCGGCGGGGCGGGGAGAAGGGAGCAGTACTTC.

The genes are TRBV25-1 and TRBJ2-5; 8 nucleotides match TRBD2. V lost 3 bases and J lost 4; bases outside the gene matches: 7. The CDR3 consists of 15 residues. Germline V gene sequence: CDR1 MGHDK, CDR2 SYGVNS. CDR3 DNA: TGTGCCAGCAGTGACCCGGGACTAGTTGGAGAGACCCAGTACTTC. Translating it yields CASSDPGLVGETQYF.

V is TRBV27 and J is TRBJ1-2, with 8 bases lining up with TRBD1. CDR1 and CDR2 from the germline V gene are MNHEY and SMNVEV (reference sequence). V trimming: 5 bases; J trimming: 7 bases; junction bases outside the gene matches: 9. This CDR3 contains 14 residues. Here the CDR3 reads CASSLPGQVGGYTF. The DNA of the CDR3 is TGTGCCAGCAGTCTTCCGGGACAGGTCGGTGGCTACACCTTC.

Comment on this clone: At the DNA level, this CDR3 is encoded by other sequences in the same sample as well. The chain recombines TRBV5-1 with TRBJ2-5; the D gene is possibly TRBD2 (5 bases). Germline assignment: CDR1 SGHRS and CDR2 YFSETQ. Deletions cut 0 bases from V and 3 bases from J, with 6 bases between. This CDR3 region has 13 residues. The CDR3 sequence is CASSLGGKETQYF. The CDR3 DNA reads TGCGCCAGCAGCTTGGGAGGGAAAGAGACCCAGTACTTC.

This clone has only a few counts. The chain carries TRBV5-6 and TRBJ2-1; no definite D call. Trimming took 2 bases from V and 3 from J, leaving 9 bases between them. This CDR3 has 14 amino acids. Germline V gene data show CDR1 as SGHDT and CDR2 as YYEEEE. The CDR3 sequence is CASSFYLNYNEQFF. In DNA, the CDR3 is TGTGCCAGCAGCTTTTACTTAAACTACAATGAGCAGTTCTTC.